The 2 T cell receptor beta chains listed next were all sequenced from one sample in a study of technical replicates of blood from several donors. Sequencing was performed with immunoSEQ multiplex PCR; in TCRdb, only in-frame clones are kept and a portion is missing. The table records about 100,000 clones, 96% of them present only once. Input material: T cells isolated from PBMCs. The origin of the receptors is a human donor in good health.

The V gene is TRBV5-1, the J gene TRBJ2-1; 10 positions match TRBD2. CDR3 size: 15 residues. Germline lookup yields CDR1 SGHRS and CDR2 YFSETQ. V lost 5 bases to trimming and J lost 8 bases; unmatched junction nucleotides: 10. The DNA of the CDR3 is TGCGCCAGCAGATCCGGAGGGCTAGCGGGGGATGAGCAGTTCTTC. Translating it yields CASRSGGLAGDEQFF.

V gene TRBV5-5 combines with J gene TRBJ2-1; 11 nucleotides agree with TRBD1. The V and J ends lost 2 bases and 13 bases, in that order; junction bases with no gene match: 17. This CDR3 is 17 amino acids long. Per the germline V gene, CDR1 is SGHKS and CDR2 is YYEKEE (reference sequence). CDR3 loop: CASSFTISGTGGGTQFF. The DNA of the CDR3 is TGTGCCAGCAGCTTTACAATATCCGGGACAGGGGGGGGAACCCAGTTCTTC.